These T cell receptor beta chains were read from a single sample in a study of T cells after yellow fever vaccination. MiXCR, applied by TCRdb to the 5' RACE reads, yields one record per CDR3 protein. The top ten hold 3.2% of the sample, which has approximately 330,000 distinct CDR3 sequences, 12% seen once. This sample comprised CD4+ T cells sorted from PBMCs, obtained 15 days after the yellow fever booster vaccination. The receptors stem from a man aged 18-30 years who received the YFV17D yellow fever vaccine. Both conserved end residues are part of each CDR3. A D gene is named only where the DNA matches it firmly. Size values are once, few and many counts, or a class for expanded clones, and some rows have none.

V	size	J	D	CDR3	DNA
TRBV25-1	few	TRBJ2-3	.	CATASGLGFTDTQYF	TGTGCCACAGCAAGTGGTTTGGGGTTCACAGATACGCAGTATTTT
TRBV5-1	few	TRBJ2-3	.	CASSDVGRGDTQYF	TGCGCCAGCAGCGATGTGGGGCGTGGGGATACGCAGTATTTT
TRBV6-2/TRBV6-3	.	TRBJ1-5	.	CASNPQGNQPQHF	TGTGCCAGCAACCCTCAGGGAAACCAGCCCCAGCATTTT
TRBV20-1	.	TRBJ1-5	.	CSARAGSTNQPQHF	TGCAGTGCTAGAGCCGGGTCCACCAATCAGCCCCAGCATTTT
TRBV15	few	TRBJ2-3	TRBD1	CATSRERSGGFGDTQYF	TGTGCCACCAGCAGAGAAAGATCAGGGGGCTTCGGAGATACGCAGTATTTT
TRBV20-1	.	TRBJ1-4	.	CSADGPGTYATNEKLFF	TGCAGTGCTGATGGCCCGGGAACCTATGCAACTAATGAAAAACTGTTTTTT
TRBV4-3	few	TRBJ2-1	.	CASSMEVRAYNEQFF	TGCGCCAGCAGCATGGAGGTTCGGGCCTACAATGAGCAGTTCTTC
TRBV6-6	few	TRBJ1-2	.	CASRSTDRYGYTF	TGTGCCAGCAGATCGACAGACCGCTATGGCTACACCTTC
TRBV7-3	.	TRBJ2-5	.	CASSSATGETQYF	TGTGCCAGCAGCTCCGCTACGGGGGAGACCCAGTACTTC
TRBV27	few	TRBJ2-3	.	CASSNKGGVYTDTQYF	TGTGCCAGCAGTAACAAAGGTGGGGTTTACACAGATACGCAGTATTTT
TRBV19	.	TRBJ1-6	.	CASSPGVLNSPLHF	TGTGCCAGTAGTCCCGGGGTCCTCAATTCACCCCTCCACTTT
TRBV18	.	TRBJ1-2	TRBD1	CASSPTGGEGGYTF	TGTGCCAGCTCACCAACAGGGGGCGAGGGTGGCTACACCTTC
TRBV5-1	few	TRBJ2-3	.	CASSLGTGTPSSNTQYF	TGCGCCAGCAGCTTGGGAACCGGGACCCCAAGTTCCAATACGCAGTATTTT
TRBV4-3	many	TRBJ2-5	.	CASSRSIQETQYF	TGCGCCAGCAGCCGGTCCATCCAAGAGACCCAGTACTTC
TRBV5-1	.	TRBJ1-2	.	CASSTSTGSGYTF	TGCGCCAGCAGCACTTCAACAGGGTCTGGCTACACCTTC
TRBV20-1	.	TRBJ2-5	TRBD2	CSASRGVAGETQYF	TGCAGTGCCTCAAGAGGGGTAGCGGGAGAGACCCAGTACTTC
TRBV9	.	TRBJ2-3	.	CASSAVDPPDTQYF	TGTGCCAGCAGCGCTGTCGACCCCCCAGATACGCAGTATTTT
TRBV18	few	TRBJ2-5	.	CASSPQWKGVETQYF	TGTGCCAGCTCACCGCAATGGAAGGGTGTGGAGACCCAGTACTTC
TRBV5-1	few	TRBJ2-5	.	CASSLPGDPGTQYF	TGCGCCAGCAGCTTACCCGGGGACCCAGGGACCCAGTACTTC
TRBV5-1	.	TRBJ1-1	TRBD1	CASSSRDRDGGTEAFF	TGCGCCAGCAGCTCCCGGGACAGGGATGGCGGCACTGAAGCTTTCTTT
TRBV5-1	few	TRBJ2-2	.	CASSSRATGTGELFF	TGCGCCAGCAGCTCGAGGGCAACAGGGACCGGGGAGCTGTTTTTT
TRBV20-1	few	TRBJ2-3	TRBD2	CSGSGRSGGPDTQYF	TGCAGTGGGAGTGGGCGAAGCGGGGGACCAGATACGCAGTATTTT
TRBV7-2	.	TRBJ1-2	.	CASSLGFGSRGRVVYGYTF	TGTGCCAGCAGCTTAGGGTTCGGGAGCAGGGGCAGGGTCGTCTATGGCTACACCTTC
TRBV29-1	many	TRBJ2-1	.	CSATDFRDEQFF	TGCAGCGCCACGGACTTCAGGGATGAGCAGTTCTTC
TRBV10-3	.	TRBJ2-1	.	CAISGGPYNEQFF	TGTGCCATCAGCGGGGGGCCCTACAATGAGCAGTTCTTC
TRBV2	few	TRBJ1-1	.	CASSEARHGTTEAFF	TGTGCCAGCAGTGAAGCGCGGCACGGGACCACTGAAGCTTTCTTT
TRBV18	few	TRBJ1-4	TRBD1	CASSTGQAVREKLFF	TGTGCCAGCTCTACGGGACAGGCCGTTCGGGAAAAACTGTTTTTT
TRBV12-3/TRBV12-4	few	TRBJ2-7	.	CASSLSGDWSYEQYF	TGTGCCAGCAGTTTATCGGGGGACTGGAGCTACGAGCAGTACTTC
TRBV7-2	.	TRBJ1-1	.	CASSSTVSTEAFF	TGTGCCAGCAGCTCGACCGTCTCAACTGAAGCTTTCTTT
TRBV15	many	TRBJ1-5	.	CATSREGGRGNQPQHF	TGTGCCACCAGCAGAGAGGGGGGCAGGGGAAATCAGCCCCAGCATTTT
TRBV4-3	few	TRBJ1-2	.	CASSQDRAGDGYTF	TGCGCCAGCAGCCAAGATAGGGCAGGGGATGGCTACACCTTC
TRBV20-1	.	TRBJ2-2	.	CSARRGRAGELFF	TGCAGTGCTAGAAGGGGGAGGGCCGGGGAGCTGTTTTTT
TRBV7-2	.	TRBJ1-6	.	CASSLRTDNSPLHF	TGTGCCAGCAGCCTCAGGACAGACAATTCACCCCTCCACTTT
TRBV7-9	many	TRBJ2-4	.	CASSLAGGPGNIQYF	TGTGCCAGCAGCTTAGCGGGGGGGCCGGGAAACATTCAGTACTTC
TRBV7-2	.	TRBJ1-6	.	CASSLTSNSPLHF	TGTGCCAGCAGCCTTACTAGTAATTCACCCCTCCACTTT
TRBV20-1	few	TRBJ2-3	TRBD2	CSARGLADTDTQYF	TGCAGTGCTCGTGGTCTAGCGGACACAGATACGCAGTATTTT
TRBV12-3/TRBV12-4	once	TRBJ1-2	TRBD1	CASSLGTGFNYGYTF	TGTGCCAGCAGTTTGGGGACAGGATTTAACTATGGCTACACCTTC
TRBV6-1	few	TRBJ1-3	TRBD1	CASRGTANSGNTIYF	TGTGCCAGCAGGGGGACAGCAAACTCTGGAAACACCATATATTTT
TRBV15	.	TRBJ1-1	.	CATSRFTGEAFF	TGTGCCACCAGCAGGTTTACTGGTGAAGCTTTCTTT
TRBV7-2	.	TRBJ2-5	TRBD2	CASSRAGAGETQYF	TGTGCCAGCAGCCGAGCGGGGGCGGGAGAGACCCAGTACTTC
TRBV2	.	TRBJ1-1	.	CASSGTSRGTEAFF	TGTGCCAGCAGTGGGACCTCACGAGGCACTGAAGCTTTCTTT
TRBV7-2	few	TRBJ2-6	.	CASSLGVGGANVLTF	TGTGCCAGCAGCTTAGGGGTTGGAGGGGCCAACGTCCTGACTTTC
TRBV4-3	few	TRBJ2-5	.	CASSQELLPQETQYF	TGCGCCAGCAGCCAAGAACTCCTGCCTCAAGAGACCCAGTACTTC
TRBV5-5	many	TRBJ2-7	.	CASSQTGTVYEQYF	TGTGCCAGCAGCCAAACCGGGACGGTCTACGAGCAGTACTTC
TRBV7-2	few	TRBJ1-1	TRBD1	CASSAPGTGIAEAFF	TGTGCCAGCAGCGCCCCCGGGACAGGGATAGCTGAAGCTTTCTTT
TRBV7-3	.	TRBJ2-3	TRBD2	CASSWGLAGRADTQYF	TGTGCCAGCAGTTGGGGACTAGCGGGGAGAGCGGATACGCAGTATTTT
TRBV25-1	.	TRBJ1-1	.	CASSHWTVNTEAFF	TGTGCCAGCAGTCACTGGACGGTGAACACTGAAGCTTTCTTT
TRBV5-1	few	TRBJ1-2	.	CASSLEGRHTF	TGCGCCAGCAGCTTGGAGGGACGCCACACCTTC
TRBV20-1	.	TRBJ2-2	TRBD1	CSARDRITNTGELFF	TGCAGTGCTAGGGACAGGATTACGAACACCGGGGAGCTGTTTTTT
TRBV5-8	.	TRBJ2-5	.	CASSPGPARETQYF	TGTGCCAGCAGCCCCGGACCTGCGCGGGAGACCCAGTACTTC
TRBV25-1	.	TRBJ1-5	TRBD1	CASKPTGDHNQPQHF	TGTGCCAGCAAACCGACAGGGGATCACAATCAGCCCCAGCATTTT
TRBV7-8	.	TRBJ1-5	.	CASSRERTGRNQPQHF	TGTGCCAGCAGCAGAGAGCGGACGGGCCGCAATCAGCCCCAGCATTTT
TRBV5-4	.	TRBJ2-3	.	CASSLESGGDTQYF	TGTGCCAGCAGCTTGGAGAGCGGCGGAGATACGCAGTATTTT
TRBV12-3/TRBV12-4	few	TRBJ1-2	TRBD1	CASRKTGGNYYGYTF	TGTGCCAGCAGGAAGACAGGGGGCAACTACTATGGCTACACCTTC